This T cell receptor (beta chain) was documented in a study of blood T cell repertoires in COVID-19. Study-level background: Acute and convalescent COVID-19 specimens originated in the United States, Italy and Spain. PBMCs, B-cell-depleted T cells, or T cells provided the cDNA or gDNA that made up the material.

The CDR3 consists of 15 residues. CDR1 is KGHSH and CDR2 is LQKENI in the germline V gene. V shed 4 bases, J shed 2 bases, and the junction held 5 bases outside the gene matches. Authors' methods: By means of reference gene primer amplification, nucleated cell counts were estimated. TCRdb's copy holds only in-frame clones and misses some; the assay was immunoSEQ multiplex PCR. V, J and clone size were drawn from that table, and D and trimming were deduced from the DNA. The sample lists about 150,000 clones; approximately 83% were seen once. The genes are TRBV18 and TRBJ2-5; 9 bases fit TRBD1. Sequenced input: peripheral blood. This clonotype was sampled from a woman in her sixties with acute or convalescent COVID-19. CDR3 DNA sequence: TGTGCCAGCTCACGTCGACAGGGGGAGCAAGAGACCCAGTACTTC. This encodes CASSRRQGEQETQYF.